Described below is a single TCR beta chain sequence and its context. Its specific antigen is unknown. Per-base qualities were not stored, and no clone one base away is much larger. The germline V gene (reference sequence) supplies CDR1 LNHDA and CDR2 SQIVND. Cut back by 0 bases and 6 bases, the V and J ends lie 12 bases apart. Including the terminal cysteine and phenylalanine, the CDR3 comprises 14 residues. The kept DNA is CDR3 alone, 42 bases in frame from the first base. The data were obtained in a study of blood T cell repertoires in COVID-19 (dated by TCRdb to about 2020). About the study as a whole: Samples from collaborators originated in the United States, Italy and Spain and spanned both the acute and convalescent phases of COVID-19. The material from the prospective study consisted of cDNA or gDNA derived from T cells, B-cell-depleted T cells, or PBMCs. Deeply sampled blood TCRbeta repertoires from subjects exposed to, actively infected with, or recovered from COVID-19 were included in the dataset. A freely available public database, intended as a resource for researchers studying the immune response to SARS-CoV-2, is where the repertoires were released. The samples were drawn from the first 160 participants of the ongoing ImmuneRACE study and from about 1,200 subjects provided by 6 global collaborators. Nearly every sample came with metadata listing a de-identified subject ID, COVID-19 status, age in years and sex. Where HLA class I and class II types were available, the types were taken from metadata supplied by the sample provider, not from assay-based typing.

TCRbeta CDR3 regions were amplified from genomic DNA using the immunoSEQ Assay, a bias-controlled multiplex PCR. The source study handled its data this way. Within the assay, amplification of reference gene primers was used to estimate how many nucleated cells each sample contained. To quantify the absolute abundance of each unique TCRbeta CDR3 rearrangement, sequence reads were collapsed and filtered. For each sample, productive Simpson clonality was calculated as the square root of Simpson's diversity index over productive rearrangements. This is the immuneACCESS table as TCRdb keeps it, with only in-frame sequences that have V and J called. A part of the clones is gone; compared with another copy, unresolved V genes explain less than half, and the rest is unexplained. V, J and clone size are those of that table, while D and trimming were read from the DNA. In all, the sample holds 130,000 to 150,000 clones, and about nine tenths of those were seen once. The top ten constitute approximately 2.5% of the sample.

General findings and caveats noted by the study authors: Clinical and demographic metadata were provided uncurated, with the amount varying by source and participant.

Whole blood was collected in K2EDTA tubes by collaborating institutions according to the institutions' own protocols. For TCRbeta analysis, collaborator samples were shipped as frozen whole blood, as isolated PBMCs, or as DNA extracted from either sample type. This sequence uses TRBV19 and TRBJ2-7, with the identity of the D gene unclear. Sequenced input: peripheral blood. The receptor was isolated from a human donor in a cohort sampled during active COVID-19. The CDR3: CASSIDRLQSEQYF. DNA sequence: TGTGCCAGTAGTATAGATCGACTCCAATCCGAGCAGTACTTC.